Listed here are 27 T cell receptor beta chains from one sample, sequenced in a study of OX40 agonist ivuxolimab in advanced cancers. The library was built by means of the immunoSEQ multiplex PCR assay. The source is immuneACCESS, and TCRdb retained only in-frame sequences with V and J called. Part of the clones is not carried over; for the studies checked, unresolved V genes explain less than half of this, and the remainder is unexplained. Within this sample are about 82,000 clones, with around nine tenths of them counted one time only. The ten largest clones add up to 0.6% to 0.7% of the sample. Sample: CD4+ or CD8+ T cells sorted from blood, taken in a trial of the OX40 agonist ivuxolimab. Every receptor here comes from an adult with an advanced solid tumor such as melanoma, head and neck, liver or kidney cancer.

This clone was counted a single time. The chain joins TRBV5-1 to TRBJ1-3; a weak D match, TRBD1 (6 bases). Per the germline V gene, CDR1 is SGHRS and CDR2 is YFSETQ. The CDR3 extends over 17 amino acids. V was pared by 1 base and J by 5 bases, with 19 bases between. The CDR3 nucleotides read TGCGCCAGCAGCTTGTGGGGGGCAGCCTCTTCCAGAAACACCATATATTTT. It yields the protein CASSLWGAASSRNTIYF.

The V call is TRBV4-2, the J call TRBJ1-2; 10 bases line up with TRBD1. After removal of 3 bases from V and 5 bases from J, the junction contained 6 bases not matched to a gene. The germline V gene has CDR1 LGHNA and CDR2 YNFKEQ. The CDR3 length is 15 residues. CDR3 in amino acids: CASSHTTGGAYGYTF. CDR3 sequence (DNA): TGTGCCAGCAGCCACACGACAGGGGGCGCATATGGCTACACCTTC.

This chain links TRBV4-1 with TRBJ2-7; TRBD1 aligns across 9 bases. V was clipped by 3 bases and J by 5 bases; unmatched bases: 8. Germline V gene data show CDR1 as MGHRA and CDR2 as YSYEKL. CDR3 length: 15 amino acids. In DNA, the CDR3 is TGCGCCAGCAGCCAGCCGGGACAGGGTTACCACGAGCAGTACTTC. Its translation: CASSQPGQGYHEQYF.

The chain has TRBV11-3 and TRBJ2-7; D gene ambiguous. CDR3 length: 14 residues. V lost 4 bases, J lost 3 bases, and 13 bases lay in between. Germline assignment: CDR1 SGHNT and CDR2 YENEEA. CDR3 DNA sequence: TGTGCCAGCAGCTCCGCGGCCACCTACTACGAGCAGTACTTC. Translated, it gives CASSSAATYYEQYF.

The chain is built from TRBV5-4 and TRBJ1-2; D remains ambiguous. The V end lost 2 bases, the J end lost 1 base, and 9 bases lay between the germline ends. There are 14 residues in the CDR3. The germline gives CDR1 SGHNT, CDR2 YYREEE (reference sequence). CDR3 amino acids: CASSFDPVNYGYTF. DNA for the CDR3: TGTGCCAGCAGCTTTGATCCGGTTAACTATGGCTACACCTTC.

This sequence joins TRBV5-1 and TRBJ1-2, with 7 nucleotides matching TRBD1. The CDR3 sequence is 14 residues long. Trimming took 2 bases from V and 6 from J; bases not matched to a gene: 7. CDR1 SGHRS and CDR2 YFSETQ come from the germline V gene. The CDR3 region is CASSFDRVGDGYTF. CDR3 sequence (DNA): TGCGCCAGCAGCTTTGACAGGGTCGGAGATGGCTACACCTTC. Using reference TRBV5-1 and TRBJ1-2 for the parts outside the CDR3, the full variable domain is KAGVTQTPRYLIKTRGQQVTLSCSPISGHRSVSWYQQTPGQGLQFLFEYFSETQRNKGNFPGRFSGRQFSNSRSEMNVSTLELGDSALYLCASSFDRVGDGYTFGSGTRLTVV.

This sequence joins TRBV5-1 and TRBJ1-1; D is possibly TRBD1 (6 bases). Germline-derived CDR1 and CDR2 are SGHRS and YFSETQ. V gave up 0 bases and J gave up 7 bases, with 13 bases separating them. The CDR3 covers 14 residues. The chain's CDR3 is CASSLEAGAVEAFF. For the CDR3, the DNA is TGCGCCAGCAGCTTGGAGGCGGGGGCGGTTGAAGCTTTCTTT.

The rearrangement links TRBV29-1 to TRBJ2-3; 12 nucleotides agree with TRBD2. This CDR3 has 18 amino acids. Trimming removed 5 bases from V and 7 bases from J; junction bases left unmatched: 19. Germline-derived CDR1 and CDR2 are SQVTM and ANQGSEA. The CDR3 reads CSVQGTRDLAGGPHTQYF. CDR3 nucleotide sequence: TGCAGCGTTCAAGGTACACGGGACCTAGCGGGGGGGCCTCATACGCAGTATTTT.

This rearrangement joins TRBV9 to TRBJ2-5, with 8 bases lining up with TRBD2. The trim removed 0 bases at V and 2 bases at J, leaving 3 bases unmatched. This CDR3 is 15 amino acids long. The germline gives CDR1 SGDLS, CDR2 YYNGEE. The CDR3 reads CASSVGPSGQETQYF. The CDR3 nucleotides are TGTGCCAGCAGCGTAGGACCTAGCGGGCAAGAGACCCAGTACTTC.

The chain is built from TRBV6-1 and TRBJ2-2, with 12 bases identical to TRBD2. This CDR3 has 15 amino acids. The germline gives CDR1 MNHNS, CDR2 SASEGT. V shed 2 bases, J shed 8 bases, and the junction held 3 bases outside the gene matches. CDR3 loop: CASSEPGLAGGELFF. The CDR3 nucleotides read TGTGCCAGCAGTGAACCGGGACTAGCGGGTGGGGAGCTGTTTTTT.

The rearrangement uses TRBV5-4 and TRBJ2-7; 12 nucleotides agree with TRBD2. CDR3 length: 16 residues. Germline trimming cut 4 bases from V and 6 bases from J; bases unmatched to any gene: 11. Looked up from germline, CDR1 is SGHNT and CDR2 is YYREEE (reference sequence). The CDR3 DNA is TGTGCCAGCAGCCTCCCCCAGACTAGCGGGAGAAGCGAGCAGTACTTC. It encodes CASSLPQTSGRSEQYF.

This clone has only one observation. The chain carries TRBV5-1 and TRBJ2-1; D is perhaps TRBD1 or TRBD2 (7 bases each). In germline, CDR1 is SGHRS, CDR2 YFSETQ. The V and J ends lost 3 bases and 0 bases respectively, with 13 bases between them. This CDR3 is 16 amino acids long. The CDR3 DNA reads TGCGCCAGCAGCTGGGGAGGGGGCGCCTCCTACAATGAGCAGTTCTTC. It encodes CASSWGGGASYNEQFF.

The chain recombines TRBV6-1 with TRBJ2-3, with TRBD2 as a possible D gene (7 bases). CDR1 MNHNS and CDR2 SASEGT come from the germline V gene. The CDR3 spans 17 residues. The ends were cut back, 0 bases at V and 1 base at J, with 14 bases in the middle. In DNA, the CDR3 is TGTGCCAGCAGTGAAGCGAGGGGGGGGTACCGCACAGATACGCAGTATTTT. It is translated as CASSEARGGYRTDTQYF.

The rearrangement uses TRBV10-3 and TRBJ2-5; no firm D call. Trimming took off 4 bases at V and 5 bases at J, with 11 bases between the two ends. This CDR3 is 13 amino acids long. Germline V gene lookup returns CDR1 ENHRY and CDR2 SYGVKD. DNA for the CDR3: TGTGCCATCAGTGGACCTAAGTTCGAGACCCAGTACTTC. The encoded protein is CAISGPKFETQYF.

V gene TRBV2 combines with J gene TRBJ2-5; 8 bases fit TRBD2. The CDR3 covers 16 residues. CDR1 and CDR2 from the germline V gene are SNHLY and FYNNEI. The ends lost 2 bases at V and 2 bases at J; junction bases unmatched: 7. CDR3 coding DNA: TGTGCCAGCAGTGAACAGGTAGCGGGGATTCAAGAGACCCAGTACTTC. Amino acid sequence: CASSEQVAGIQETQYF. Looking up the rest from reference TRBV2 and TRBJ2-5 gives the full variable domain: EPEVTQTPSHQVTQMGQEVILRCVPISNHLYFYWYRQILGQKVEFLVSFYNNEISEKSEIFDDQFSVERPDGSNFTLKIRSTKLEDSAMYFCASSEQVAGIQETQYFGPGTRLLVL.

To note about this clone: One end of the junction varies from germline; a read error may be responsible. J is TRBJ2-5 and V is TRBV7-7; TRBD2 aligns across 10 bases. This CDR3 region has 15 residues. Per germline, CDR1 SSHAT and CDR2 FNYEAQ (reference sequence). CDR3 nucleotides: TGTGCTAGCAGCTCTAAGCGGGGGGGGCAAGAGACCCAGTACTTC. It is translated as CASSSKRGGQETQYF.

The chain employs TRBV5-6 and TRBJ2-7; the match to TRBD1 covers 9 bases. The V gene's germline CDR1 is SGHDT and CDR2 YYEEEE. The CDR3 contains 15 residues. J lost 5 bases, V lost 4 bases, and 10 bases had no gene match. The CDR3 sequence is CASSPTGQGTHEQYF. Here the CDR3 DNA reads TGTGCCAGCAGCCCTACCGGACAGGGGACCCACGAGCAGTACTTC.

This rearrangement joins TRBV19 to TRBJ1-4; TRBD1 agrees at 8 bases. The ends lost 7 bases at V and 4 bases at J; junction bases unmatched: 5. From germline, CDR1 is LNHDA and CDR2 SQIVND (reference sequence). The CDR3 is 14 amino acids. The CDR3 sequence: CASNPGQGNEKLFF. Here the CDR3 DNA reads TGTGCCAGTAACCCTGGACAGGGTAATGAAAAACTGTTTTTT.

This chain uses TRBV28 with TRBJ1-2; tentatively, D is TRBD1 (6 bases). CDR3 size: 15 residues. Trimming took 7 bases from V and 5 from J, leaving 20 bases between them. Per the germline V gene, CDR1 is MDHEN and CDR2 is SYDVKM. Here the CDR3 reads CASTTGMGEEYGYTF. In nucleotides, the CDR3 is TGTGCCAGCACCACAGGGATGGGGGAAGAGTATGGCTACACCTTC.

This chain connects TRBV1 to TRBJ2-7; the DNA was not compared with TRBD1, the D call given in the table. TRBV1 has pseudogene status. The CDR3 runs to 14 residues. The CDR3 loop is CTSSQHSFSYEQYF. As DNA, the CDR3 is TGCACCAGCAGCCAACACAGTTTCTCCTACGAGCAGTACTTC.

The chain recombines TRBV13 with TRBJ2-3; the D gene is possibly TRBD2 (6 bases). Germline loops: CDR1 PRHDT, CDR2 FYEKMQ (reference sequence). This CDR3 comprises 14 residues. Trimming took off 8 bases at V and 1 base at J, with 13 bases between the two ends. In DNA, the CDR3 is TGTGCCAGCCAAAAGACGGGGGGCACAGATACGCAGTATTTT. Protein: CASQKTGGTDTQYF.

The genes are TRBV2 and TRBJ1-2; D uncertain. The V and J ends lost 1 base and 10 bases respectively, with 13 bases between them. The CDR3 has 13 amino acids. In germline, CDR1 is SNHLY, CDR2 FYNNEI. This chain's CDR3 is CASSEEAASVYTF. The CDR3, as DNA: TGTGCCAGCAGTGAAGAGGCAGCTTCTGTCTACACCTTC.

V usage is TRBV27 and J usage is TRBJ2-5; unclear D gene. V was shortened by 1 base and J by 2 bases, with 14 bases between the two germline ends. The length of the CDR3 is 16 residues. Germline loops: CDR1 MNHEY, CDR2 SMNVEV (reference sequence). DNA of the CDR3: TGTGCCAGCAGTTTATACAGCCGGCTTGGACAAGAGACCCAGTACTTC. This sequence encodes CASSLYSRLGQETQYF.

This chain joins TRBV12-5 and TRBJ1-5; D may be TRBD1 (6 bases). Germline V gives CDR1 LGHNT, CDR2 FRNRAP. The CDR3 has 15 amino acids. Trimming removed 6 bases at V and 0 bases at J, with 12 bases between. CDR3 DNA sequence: TGTGCTAGTGGCCGGGACACCTATAGCAATCAGCCCCAGCATTTT. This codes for CASGRDTYSNQPQHF.

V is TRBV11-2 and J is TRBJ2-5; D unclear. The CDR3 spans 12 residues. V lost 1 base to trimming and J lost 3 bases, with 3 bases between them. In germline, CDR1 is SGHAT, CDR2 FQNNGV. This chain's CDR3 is CASSLAEETQYF. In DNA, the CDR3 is TGTGCCAGCAGCTTAGCTGAAGAGACCCAGTACTTC.

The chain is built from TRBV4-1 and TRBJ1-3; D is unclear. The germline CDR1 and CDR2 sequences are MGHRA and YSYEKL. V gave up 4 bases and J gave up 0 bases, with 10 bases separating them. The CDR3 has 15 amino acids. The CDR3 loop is CASSPGPSSGNTIYF. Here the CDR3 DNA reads TGCGCCAGCAGCCCCGGACCCAGCTCTGGAAACACCATATATTTT.

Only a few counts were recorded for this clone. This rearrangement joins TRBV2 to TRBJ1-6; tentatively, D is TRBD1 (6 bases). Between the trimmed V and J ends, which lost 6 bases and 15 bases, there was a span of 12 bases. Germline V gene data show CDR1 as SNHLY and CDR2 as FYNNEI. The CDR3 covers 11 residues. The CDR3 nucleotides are TGTGCCAGCAGAGGGGGAAGCCACCTCCACTTT. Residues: CASRGGSHLHF.